The 18 T cell receptor beta chains reported below all come from one sample, sequenced in a study of regulatory T cells in long-lasting Graves disease. Described time point: newly diagnosed GD, antithyroid drugs for less than 3 months. TCR sequences were obtained from RNA taken from PBMCs. Researchers made TCR beta libraries by using iRepertoire HTBI primers and running Arm-PCR on CDR3 regions. Each CDR3 protein is one row after TCRdb ran MiXCR on the multiplex PCR reads. The repertoire holds roughly 510,000 distinct CDR3 sequences, with 15% to 20% as singletons. The sample also formed part of further work on T cells in Graves' hyperthyroidism and ophthalmopathy.

The sequencing used peripheral blood mononuclear cells (PBMCs), collected at new diagnosis, from a patient treated with antithyroid drugs. Receptors were obtained from a man aged 18 to 29 with Graves disease.

CDR3 DNA sequence: TGCGCCAGCAGCGGACTAGCGGGAGGGTACAATGAGCAGTTCTTC. Translating it yields CASSGLAGGYNEQFF. This rearrangement joins TRBV10-2 to TRBJ2-1; 15 nucleotides line up with TRBD2. Germline V CDR1 and CDR2: WSHSY, SAAADI. The CDR3 totals 15 residues. The V and J ends lost 6 bases and 4 bases, in that order; junction bases with no gene match: 1.

CDR3 coding DNA: TGTGCCAGCAGTTTCACAGGGGTCCTCTCCTACGAGCAGTACTTC. Amino acid sequence: CASSFTGVLSYEQYF. This rearrangement joins TRBV27 to TRBJ2-7, with TRBD1 matching over 7 bases. V trimming: 3 bases; J trimming: 0 bases; junction bases outside the gene matches: 5. Germline V gives CDR1 MNHEY, CDR2 SMNVEV (reference sequence). This CDR3 comprises 15 residues.

The rearrangement uses TRBV20-1 and TRBJ1-1, with D perhaps TRBD1 (6 bases). V lost 5 bases and J 4 bases, leaving 14 bases between the germline ends. Germline-derived CDR1 and CDR2 are DFQATT and SNEGSKA (reference sequence). The CDR3 covers 13 residues. The DNA for the CDR3 is TGCAGTGCTTCAGGGGCGCAGGTCACTGAAGCTTTCTTT. It translates to CSASGAQVTEAFF.

This clonotype was seen many times. The V call is TRBV12-3 or TRBV12-4, the J call TRBJ1-1; D is unclear. The germline V and J ends were trimmed by 6 bases and 9 bases, with 11 bases remaining between them. This CDR3 spans 11 amino acids. The CDR3 DNA is TGTGCCAGCAGGGTAGAGTCGAAAGCTTTCTTT. Its protein product is CASRVESKAFF.

The table lists this clonotype with many counts. The chain employs TRBV12-3 or TRBV12-4 and TRBJ2-3; 7 bases are shared with TRBD1. V trimming: 5 bases; J trimming: 2 bases; junction bases outside the gene matches: 10. The CDR3 is 16 residues long. CDR3 in amino acids: CASSRRPGGSTDTQYF. In DNA, the CDR3 is TGTGCCAGCAGTCGCCGTCCAGGGGGATCCACAGATACGCAGTATTTT.

This clonotype was observed at least ten times. The chain uses TRBV20-1 and TRBJ2-3; TRBD2 agrees at 12 bases. CDR1 and CDR2 (germline): DFQATT, SNEGSKA (reference sequence). The CDR3 is 15 amino acids. The V segment lost 6 bases and the J segment 2 bases; nucleotides outside the gene matches: 6. As DNA, the CDR3 is TGCAGTGCGCAGACTAGCGGGGGATCCACAGATACGCAGTATTTT. The encoded protein is CSAQTSGGSTDTQYF.

Many counts were recorded for this clonotype. The chain couples TRBV18 to TRBJ2-5; D not resolved. Germline assignment: CDR1 KGHSH and CDR2 LQKENI. The CDR3 consists of 14 residues. The V and J ends lost 2 bases and 0 bases respectively, with 7 bases between them. This CDR3 is CASSPRTDQETQYF. CDR3 sequence (DNA): TGTGCCAGCTCACCAAGGACGGACCAAGAGACCCAGTACTTC.

This clonotype was seen more than once but under ten times. The rearrangement uses TRBV7-9 and TRBJ1-2, with D possibly TRBD1 on 5 matching bases. Trimming cost V 10 bases and J 3 bases, with 15 bases left between them. From germline, CDR1 is SEHNR and CDR2 FQNEAQ (reference sequence). The CDR3 covers 13 residues. CDR3 loop: CATIASGDYGYTF. In DNA form, the CDR3 reads TGTGCCACAATCGCCTCGGGGGACTATGGCTACACCTTC.

This clonotype was recorded at least ten times. The genes are TRBV20-1 and TRBJ2-5; D is ambiguous. Germline CDR1 DFQATT, CDR2 SNEGSKA (reference sequence). CDR3 size: 14 residues. Trimming stripped 5 bases from V and 3 bases from J, with 16 bases between. The chain's CDR3 is CSASVPGREETQYF. In DNA form, the CDR3 reads TGCAGTGCTTCCGTTCCGGGCAGAGAAGAGACCCAGTACTTC.

The chain combines TRBV24-1 with TRBJ1-5; weak D call: TRBD1 (5 bases). Germline V gene lookup returns CDR1 KGHDR and CDR2 SFDVKD. The length of the CDR3 is 18 residues. The V end was cut by 3 bases, the J end by 3 bases, with 20 bases between. The CDR3 DNA reads TGTGCCACCAGTGATCCGATCGCGGGGGGGGGACTCAATCAGCCCCAGCATTTT. Encoded protein: CATSDPIAGGGLNQPQHF.

V usage is TRBV2 and J usage is TRBJ1-1; 7 positions match TRBD1. CDR3 length: 13 amino acids. J lost 5 bases, V lost 6 bases, and 6 bases had no gene match. Germline V gives CDR1 SNHLY, CDR2 FYNNEI. DNA of the CDR3: TGTGCCAGCAGCCAGGGGGAAGGAACTGAAGCTTTCTTT. Residues: CASSQGEGTEAFF.

This clonotype was seen many times. The chain recombines TRBV6-5 with TRBJ2-7; 7 bases line up with TRBD2. J was trimmed by 1 base and V by 0 bases; bases with no gene match: 6. Per the germline V gene, CDR1 is MNHEY and CDR2 is SVGAGI. This CDR3 region has 16 residues. The CDR3 reads CASSYSRREGSYEQYF. CDR3 coding DNA: TGTGCCAGCAGTTACTCACGGAGGGAGGGATCCTACGAGCAGTACTTC.

V usage is TRBV28 and J usage is TRBJ1-5; D is uncertain. V lost 7 bases, J lost 2 bases, and 9 bases lay in between. This CDR3 has 13 residues. Germline lookup yields CDR1 MDHEN and CDR2 SYDVKM. The CDR3 nucleotides are TGTGCCAGCACCTCTTACGGCAATCAGCCCCAGCATTTT. Protein product: CASTSYGNQPQHF.

This clonotype has ten or more counts. The chain carries TRBV30 and TRBJ1-1, with D unclear. The CDR3 sequence is 13 residues long. Trimming shortened V by 4 bases and J by 5 bases, and 14 bases separated the two germline ends. CDR1 GTSNPN and CDR2 SVGIG come from the germline V gene (reference sequence). The CDR3 here is CAWKGEVPTEAFF. DNA of the CDR3: TGTGCCTGGAAAGGAGAGGTACCAACTGAAGCTTTCTTT.

This chain's CDR3 is CSAAGGLAGGNEQFF. DNA of the CDR3: TGCAGCGCCGCTGGGGGACTAGCGGGAGGTAATGAGCAGTTCTTC. The chain joins TRBV29-1 to TRBJ2-1; TRBD2 matches 15 bases. The CDR3 sequence is 15 residues long. Germline V gene sequence: CDR1 SQVTM, CDR2 ANQGSEA. Germline trimming cut 7 bases from V and 7 bases from J; bases unmatched to any gene: 8.

This clonotype was seen at least ten times. The gene calls are TRBV5-6 and TRBJ1-4; unclear D gene. The CDR3 covers 12 residues. Germline CDR1 and CDR2: SGHDT and YYEEEE. V was pared by 2 bases and J by 8 bases, with 7 bases between. The CDR3: CASSLRREKLFF. CDR3 nucleotide sequence: TGTGCCAGCAGCTTACGGAGGGAAAAACTGTTTTTT.

To note about this clonotype: A clone one base away is much larger, so this may be a read error. This chain connects TRBV7-9 to TRBJ2-7; 8 bases match TRBD2. The tail of the sequence fits TRBJ2-1 better, so the J call may be wrong. CDR3 size: 16 residues. In germline, CDR1 is SEHNR, CDR2 FQNEAQ (reference sequence). The CDR3 protein is CASRDLGRGAKDEQFF. CDR3 nucleotides: TGTGCCAGCAGGGACCTGGGGCGGGGGGCTAAGGATGAGCAGTTCTTC.

This clonotype was detected many times. The chain is built from TRBV25-1 and TRBJ2-3; TRBD1 agrees at 7 bases. Looked up from germline, CDR1 is MGHDK and CDR2 is SYGVNS. Germline trimming cut 4 bases from V and 2 bases from J; bases unmatched to any gene: 3. The CDR3 spans 14 residues. This CDR3 is CASSVGQPTDTQYF. The CDR3 DNA reads as TGTGCCAGCAGTGTGGGACAGCCCACAGATACGCAGTATTTT.